One and the same sample provided the 3 T cell receptor beta chains below, sequenced in a study of OX40 agonist ivuxolimab in advanced cancers. Receptors were amplified or captured by the immunoSEQ multiplex PCR assay. TCRdb retrieved this table from immuneACCESS and kept in-frame rearrangements only. Not all clones are present; in checked studies, unresolved V genes account for under half, and no reason is known for the remainder. Here the sample has tens of thousands of clones; around 80% occur a single time. The ten largest clones capture approximately 1.7% of the sample. The sample consisted of CD4+ or CD8+ T cells sorted from blood, taken in a trial of the OX40 agonist ivuxolimab. The origin of the receptors is an adult with an advanced solid tumor such as melanoma, head and neck, liver or kidney cancer.

V gene TRBV5-6 combines with J gene TRBJ2-1; TRBD1 aligns across 10 bases. V lost 7 bases to trimming and J lost 8 bases; unmatched junction nucleotides: 9. Germline loops: CDR1 SGHDT, CDR2 YYEEEE. This CDR3 is 14 amino acids long. The CDR3 bases are TGTGCCAGCGGACGACAGGGGGCGCGGGATGAGCAGTTCTTC. Its translation: CASGRQGARDEQFF.

V usage is TRBV5-1 and J usage is TRBJ2-3; perhaps TRBD1 as D (5 bases). The V gene's germline CDR1 is SGHRS and CDR2 YFSETQ. Trimming pared 5 bases from V and 2 bases from J, leaving 12 bases between. The CDR3 covers 14 residues. CDR3 DNA: TGCGCCAGCAGTTACCGACAGTTCACAGATACGCAGTATTTT. It codes for CASSYRQFTDTQYF.

The V call is TRBV7-9, the J call TRBJ2-1, with D perhaps TRBD2 (6 bases). CDR1 and CDR2 from the germline V gene are SEHNR and FQNEAQ (reference sequence). This CDR3 has 14 amino acids. Trimming pared 5 bases from V and 9 bases from J, leaving 17 bases between. This CDR3 reads CASSQLASQSEQFF. CDR3 nucleotide sequence: TGTGCCAGCAGCCAACTAGCCTCACAGAGTGAGCAGTTCTTC. Complete variable domain (other parts from reference TRBV7-9 and TRBJ2-1): DTGVSQNPRHKITKRGQNVTFRCDPISEHNRLYWYRQTLGQGPEFLTYFQNEAQLEKSRLLSDRFSAERPKGSFSTLEIQRTEQGDSAMYLCASSQLASQSEQFFGPGTRLTVL.